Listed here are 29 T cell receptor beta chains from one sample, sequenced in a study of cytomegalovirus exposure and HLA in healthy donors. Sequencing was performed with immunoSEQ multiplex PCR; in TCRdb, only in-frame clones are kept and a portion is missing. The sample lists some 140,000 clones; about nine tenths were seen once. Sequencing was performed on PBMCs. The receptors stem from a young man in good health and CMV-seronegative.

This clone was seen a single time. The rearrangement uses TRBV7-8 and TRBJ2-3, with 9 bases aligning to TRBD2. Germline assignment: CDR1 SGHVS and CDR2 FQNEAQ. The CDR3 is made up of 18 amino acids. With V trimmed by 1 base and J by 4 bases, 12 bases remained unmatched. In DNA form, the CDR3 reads TGTGCCAGCAGCTTAGTTTTTCGGTTAGCGGGAGTGGCAGATACGCAGTATTTT. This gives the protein CASSLVFRLAGVADTQYF.

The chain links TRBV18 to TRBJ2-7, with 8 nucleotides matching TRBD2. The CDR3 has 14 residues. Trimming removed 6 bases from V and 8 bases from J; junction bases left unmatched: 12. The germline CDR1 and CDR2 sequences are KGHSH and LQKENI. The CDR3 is CASSPSGGDTKQYF. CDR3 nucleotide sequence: TGTGCCAGCTCGCCCTCGGGGGGGGACACTAAGCAGTACTTC. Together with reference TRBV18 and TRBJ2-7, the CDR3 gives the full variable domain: NAGVMQNPRHLVRRRGQEARLRCSPMKGHSHVYWYRQLPEEGLKFMVYLQKENIIDESGMPKERFSAEFPKEGPSILRIQQVVRGDSAAYFCASSPSGGDTKQYFGPGTRLTVT.

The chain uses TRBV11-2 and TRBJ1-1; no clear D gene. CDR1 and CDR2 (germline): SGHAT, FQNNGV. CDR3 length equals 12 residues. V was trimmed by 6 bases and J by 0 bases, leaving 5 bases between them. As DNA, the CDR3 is TGTGCCAGCAGTAACATGAACACTGAAGCTTTCTTT. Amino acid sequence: CASSNMNTEAFF.

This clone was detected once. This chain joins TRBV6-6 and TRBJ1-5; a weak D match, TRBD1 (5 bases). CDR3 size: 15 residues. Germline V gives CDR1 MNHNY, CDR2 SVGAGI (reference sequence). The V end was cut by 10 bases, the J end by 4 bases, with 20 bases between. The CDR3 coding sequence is TGTGCCACCTTAGAGCGTGGGACTCAGAATCAGCCCCAGCATTTT. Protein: CATLERGTQNQPQHF.

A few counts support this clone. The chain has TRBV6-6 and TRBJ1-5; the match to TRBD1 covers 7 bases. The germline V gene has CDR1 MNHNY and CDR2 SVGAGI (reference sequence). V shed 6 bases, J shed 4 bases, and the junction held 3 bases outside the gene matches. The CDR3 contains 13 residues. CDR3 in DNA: TGTGCCAGCAGAGGGGGCGGAAATCAGCCCCAGCATTTT. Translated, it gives CASRGGGNQPQHF.

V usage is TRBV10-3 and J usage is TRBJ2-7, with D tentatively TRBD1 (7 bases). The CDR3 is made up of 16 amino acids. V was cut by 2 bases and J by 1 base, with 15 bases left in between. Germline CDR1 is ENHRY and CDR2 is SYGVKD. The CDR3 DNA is TGTGCCATCAGTGAGGCGGGACAGAGGACTTCCTACGAGCAGTACTTC. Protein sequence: CAISEAGQRTSYEQYF.

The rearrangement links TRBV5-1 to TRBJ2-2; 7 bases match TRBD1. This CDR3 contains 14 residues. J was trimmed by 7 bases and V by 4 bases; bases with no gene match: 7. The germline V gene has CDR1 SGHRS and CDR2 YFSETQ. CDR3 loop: CASSQGEEGGELFF. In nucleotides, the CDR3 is TGCGCCAGCAGCCAGGGGGAAGAGGGCGGGGAGCTGTTTTTT.

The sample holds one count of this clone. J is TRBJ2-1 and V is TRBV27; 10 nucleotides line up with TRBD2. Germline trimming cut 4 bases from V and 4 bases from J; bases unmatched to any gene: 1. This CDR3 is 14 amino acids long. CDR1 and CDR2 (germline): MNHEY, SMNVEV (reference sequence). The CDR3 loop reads CASSSSGSYNEQFF. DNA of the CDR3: TGTGCCAGCAGTTCTAGCGGGAGTTACAATGAGCAGTTCTTC.

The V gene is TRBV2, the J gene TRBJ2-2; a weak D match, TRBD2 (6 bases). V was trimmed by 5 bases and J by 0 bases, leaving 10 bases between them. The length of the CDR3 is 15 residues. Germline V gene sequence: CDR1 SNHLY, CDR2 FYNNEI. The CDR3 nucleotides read TGTGCCAGCAGTAGACTAGTATCGAACACCGGGGAGCTGTTTTTT. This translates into CASSRLVSNTGELFF.

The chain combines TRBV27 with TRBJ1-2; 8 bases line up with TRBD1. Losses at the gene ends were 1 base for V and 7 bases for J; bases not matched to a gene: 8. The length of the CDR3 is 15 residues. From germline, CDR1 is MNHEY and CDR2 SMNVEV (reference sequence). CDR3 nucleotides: TGTGCCAGCAGTTTATTTCCCCCAGGGGGCGGTGGCTACACCTTC. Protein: CASSLFPPGGGGYTF.

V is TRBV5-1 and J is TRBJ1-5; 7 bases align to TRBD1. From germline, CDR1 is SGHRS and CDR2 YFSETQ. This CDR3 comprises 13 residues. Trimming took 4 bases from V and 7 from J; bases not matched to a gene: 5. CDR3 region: CASSIGTEQPQHF. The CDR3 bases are TGCGCCAGCAGCATCGGGACAGAACAGCCCCAGCATTTT.

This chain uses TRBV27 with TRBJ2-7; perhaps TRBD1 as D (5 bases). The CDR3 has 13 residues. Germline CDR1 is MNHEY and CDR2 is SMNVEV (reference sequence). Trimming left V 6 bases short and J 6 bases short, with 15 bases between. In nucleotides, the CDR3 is TGTGCCAGCAGATCCCAGGGTCTGCGCGAGCAGTACTTC. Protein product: CASRSQGLREQYF.

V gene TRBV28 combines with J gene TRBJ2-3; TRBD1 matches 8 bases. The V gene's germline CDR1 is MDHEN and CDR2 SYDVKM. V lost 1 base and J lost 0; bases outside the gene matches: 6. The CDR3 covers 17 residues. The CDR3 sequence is CASSLFGTGPSTDTQYF. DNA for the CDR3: TGTGCCAGCAGTTTATTCGGGACAGGACCTAGCACAGATACGCAGTATTTT.

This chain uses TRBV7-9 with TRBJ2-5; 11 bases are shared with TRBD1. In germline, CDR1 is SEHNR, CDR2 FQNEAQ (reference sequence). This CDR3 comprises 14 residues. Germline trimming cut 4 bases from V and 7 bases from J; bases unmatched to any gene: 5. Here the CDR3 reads CASSSGQGAVTQYF. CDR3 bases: TGTGCCAGCAGCTCAGGACAGGGGGCAGTGACCCAGTACTTC.

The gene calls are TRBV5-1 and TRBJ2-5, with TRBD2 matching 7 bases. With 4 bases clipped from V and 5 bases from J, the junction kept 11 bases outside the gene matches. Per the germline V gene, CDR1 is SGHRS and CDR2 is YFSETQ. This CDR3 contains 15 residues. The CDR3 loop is CASSLGAGVGETQYF. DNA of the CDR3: TGCGCCAGCAGCCTAGGTGCGGGAGTAGGGGAGACCCAGTACTTC.

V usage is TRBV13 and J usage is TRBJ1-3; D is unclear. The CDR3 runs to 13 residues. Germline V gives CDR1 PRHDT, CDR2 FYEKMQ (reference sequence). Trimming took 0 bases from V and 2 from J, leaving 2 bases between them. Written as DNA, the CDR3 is TGTGCCAGCAGCTTAGGCACTGGAAACACCATATATTTT. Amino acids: CASSLGTGNTIYF.

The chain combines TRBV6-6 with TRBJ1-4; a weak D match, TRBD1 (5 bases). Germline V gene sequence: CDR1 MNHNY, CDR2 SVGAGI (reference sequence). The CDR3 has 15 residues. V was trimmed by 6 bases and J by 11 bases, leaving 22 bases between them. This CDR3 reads CASSPRSGRGVKLFF. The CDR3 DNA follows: TGTGCCAGCAGCCCACGGTCGGGGAGGGGTGTGAAACTGTTTTTT.

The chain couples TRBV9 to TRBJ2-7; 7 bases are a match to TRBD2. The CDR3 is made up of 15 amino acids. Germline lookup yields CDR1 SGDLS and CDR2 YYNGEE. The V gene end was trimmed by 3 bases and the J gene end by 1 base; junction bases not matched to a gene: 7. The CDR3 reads CASSASGIRSYEQYF. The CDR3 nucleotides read TGTGCCAGCAGCGCAAGCGGGATTCGTTCCTACGAGCAGTACTTC. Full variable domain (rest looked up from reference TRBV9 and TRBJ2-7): DSGVTQTPKHLITATGQRVTLRCSPRSGDLSVYWYQQSLDQGLQFLIQYYNGEERAKGNILERFSAQQFPDLHSELNLSSLELGDSALYFCASSASGIRSYEQYFGPGTRLTVT.

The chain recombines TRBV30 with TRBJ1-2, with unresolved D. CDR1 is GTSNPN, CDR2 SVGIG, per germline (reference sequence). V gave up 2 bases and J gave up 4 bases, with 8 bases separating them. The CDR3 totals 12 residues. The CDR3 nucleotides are TGTGCCTGGAGTCTGTTTTCCTATGGCTACACCTTC. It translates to CAWSLFSYGYTF.

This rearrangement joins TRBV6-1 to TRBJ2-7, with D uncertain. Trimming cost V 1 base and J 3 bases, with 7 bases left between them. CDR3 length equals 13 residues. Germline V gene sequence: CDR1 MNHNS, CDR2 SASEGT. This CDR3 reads CASSEGAFYEQYF. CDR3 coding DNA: TGTGCCAGCAGTGAAGGAGCGTTCTACGAGCAGTACTTC.

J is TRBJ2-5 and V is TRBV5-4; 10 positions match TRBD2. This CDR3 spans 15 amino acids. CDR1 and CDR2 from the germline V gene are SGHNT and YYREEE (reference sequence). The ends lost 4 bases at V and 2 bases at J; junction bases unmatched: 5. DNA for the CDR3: TGTGCCAGCAGCACACTAGCGGGGACACAAGAGACCCAGTACTTC. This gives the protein CASSTLAGTQETQYF.

The CDR3 protein is CASSYLQGYGYTF. The CDR3 nucleotides read TGTGCCAGCAGTTACCTTCAGGGCTATGGCTACACCTTC. This chain connects TRBV6-5 to TRBJ1-2, with D perhaps matching TRBD1 (5 bases). V lost 2 bases to trimming and J lost 4 bases, with 8 bases between them. Germline V gives CDR1 MNHEY, CDR2 SVGAGI. This CDR3 has 13 amino acids.

The CDR3 bases are TGTGCCAGCAAAACTAGCGGGGGGGCCGACACCGGGGAGCTGTTTTTT. This translates into CASKTSGGADTGELFF. The chain combines TRBV28 with TRBJ2-2; 13 nucleotides line up with TRBD2. This CDR3 spans 16 amino acids. The germline CDR1 and CDR2 sequences are MDHEN and SYDVKM. J was trimmed by 3 bases and V by 7 bases; bases with no gene match: 5.

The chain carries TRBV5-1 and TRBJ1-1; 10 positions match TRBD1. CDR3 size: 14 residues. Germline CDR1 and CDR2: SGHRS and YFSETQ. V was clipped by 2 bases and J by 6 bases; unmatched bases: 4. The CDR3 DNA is TGCGCCAGCAGCTTAGGGACAGGGGCGGCTGAAGCTTTCTTT. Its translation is CASSLGTGAAEAFF.

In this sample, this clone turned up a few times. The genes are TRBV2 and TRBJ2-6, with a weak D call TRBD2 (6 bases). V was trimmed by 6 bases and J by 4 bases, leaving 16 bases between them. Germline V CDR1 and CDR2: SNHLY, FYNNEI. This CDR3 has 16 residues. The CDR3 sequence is CASRRDHIWGANVLTF. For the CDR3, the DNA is TGTGCCAGCAGGCGGGACCACATTTGGGGGGCCAACGTCCTGACTTTC.

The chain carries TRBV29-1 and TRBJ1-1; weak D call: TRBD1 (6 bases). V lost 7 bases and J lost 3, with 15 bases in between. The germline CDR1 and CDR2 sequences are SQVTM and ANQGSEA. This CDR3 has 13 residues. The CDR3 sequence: CSALQGTDTEAFF. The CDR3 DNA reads TGCAGCGCCCTACAGGGAACGGACACTGAAGCTTTCTTT.

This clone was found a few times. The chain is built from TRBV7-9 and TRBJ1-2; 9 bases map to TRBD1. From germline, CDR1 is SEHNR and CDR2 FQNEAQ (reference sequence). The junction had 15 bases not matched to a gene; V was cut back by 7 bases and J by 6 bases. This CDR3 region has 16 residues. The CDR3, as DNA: TGTGCCAGCACCCAAGTTGTCTCCGGGACAGGGCATGGCTACACCTTC. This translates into CASTQVVSGTGHGYTF. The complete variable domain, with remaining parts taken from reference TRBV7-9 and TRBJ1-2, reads DTGVSQNPRHKITKRGQNVTFRCDPISEHNRLYWYRQTLGQGPEFLTYFQNEAQLEKSRLLSDRFSAERPKGSFSTLEIQRTEQGDSAMYLCASTQVVSGTGHGYTFGSGTRLTVV.

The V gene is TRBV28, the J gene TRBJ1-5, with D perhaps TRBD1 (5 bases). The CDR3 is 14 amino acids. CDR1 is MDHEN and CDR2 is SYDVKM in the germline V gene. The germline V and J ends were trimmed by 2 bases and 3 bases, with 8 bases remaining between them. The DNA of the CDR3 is TGTGCCAGCAGTTTACCAGGGTCCAATCAGCCCCAGCATTTT. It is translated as CASSLPGSNQPQHF.

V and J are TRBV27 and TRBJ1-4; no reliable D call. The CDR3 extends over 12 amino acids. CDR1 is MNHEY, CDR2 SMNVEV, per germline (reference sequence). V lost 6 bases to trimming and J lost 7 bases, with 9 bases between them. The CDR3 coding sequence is TGTGCCAGCAGAAGCCGGGGTGAAAAACTGTTTTTT. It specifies CASRSRGEKLFF.